Below are 20 T cell receptor beta chains sequenced from a single sample in a study of identical twins. TCRdb analysed the 5' RACE reads with MiXCR anew, one entry per CDR3 protein. There are approximately 630,000 distinct CDR3 sequences in the sample; 7% to 7.5% occur only once, and about 1.5% lies in the top ten. In addition, the sample was reused for a study of yellow fever vaccine responses in identical twins.

The specimen sequenced was PBMCs. These receptors all come from a woman aged 18-30 years in good health.

This clonotype was counted only a few times. The V call is TRBV11-2, the J call TRBJ2-7; 8 nucleotides align to TRBD1. The length of the CDR3 is 15 residues. Trimming at V came to 5 bases and at J to 1 base, leaving 7 bases not matched to a gene. Germline CDR1 and CDR2: SGHAT and FQNNGV. The CDR3 loop reads CASSDLRGRSYEQYF. The CDR3 coding sequence is TGTGCCAGCAGCGATCTCAGGGGGCGATCCTACGAGCAGTACTTC.

This chain joins TRBV29-1 and TRBJ1-2, with a weak D call TRBD1 (6 bases). CDR1 and CDR2 from the germline V gene are SQVTM and ANQGSEA. V was cut by 4 bases and J by 0 bases, with 9 bases left in between. The CDR3 has 13 amino acids. CDR3 coding DNA: TGCAGCGTTGCACGGACAGCTAACTATGGCTACACCTTC. Translating it yields CSVARTANYGYTF.

Turning to this clonotype: At one of its ends the junction is not consistent with the germline gene, which may arise from a read error. The rearrangement joins TRBV12-3 or TRBV12-4 to TRBJ2-2; 8 bases line up with TRBD2. CDR3 length: 18 amino acids. The CDR3 region has the DNA TGTGCCAGCAGTCTGACAACCATTAGCGGGACCCTCACCCGGGAGCTGTTTTTT. Amino acid sequence: CASSLTTISGTLTRELFF.

This clonotype was seen only a few times. The chain recombines TRBV15 with TRBJ2-2, with a tentative D call TRBD2 (6 bases). Trimming removed 1 base at V and 4 bases at J, with 13 bases between. The CDR3 sequence is 16 residues long. Germline assignment: CDR1 LNHNV and CDR2 YYDKDF (reference sequence). The CDR3 bases are TGTGCCACCAGCAGAGTGGAGGGGCGGATCACCGGGGAGCTGTTTTTT. Amino acid sequence: CATSRVEGRITGELFF.

This clonotype was recorded many times. The CDR3 here is CASSLTGPYNEQFF. CDR3 coding DNA: TGCGCCAGCAGCTTGACGGGACCGTACAATGAGCAGTTCTTC. This chain joins TRBV5-1 and TRBJ2-1, with D possibly called TRBD1 or TRBD2 (5 bases each). The CDR3 is 14 residues long. Germline V CDR1 and CDR2: SGHRS, YFSETQ. V shed 1 base and J shed 4 bases, with 9 bases lying between them.

At least ten counts were recorded for this clonotype. The J gene is TRBJ2-1, the V gene TRBV7-9, with 9 bases lining up with TRBD2. Germline V gene lookup returns CDR1 SEHNR and CDR2 FQNEAQ (reference sequence). CDR3 size: 15 residues. With V trimmed by 6 bases and J by 2 bases, 5 bases remained unmatched. The chain's CDR3 is CASSYSGSTYNEQFF. The CDR3 coding sequence is TGTGCCAGCAGTTATAGCGGGAGCACCTACAATGAGCAGTTCTTC.

In its sample, this clonotype was seen many times. The chain is built from TRBV7-9 and TRBJ2-1; 14 bases line up with TRBD2. Germline V gives CDR1 SEHNR, CDR2 FQNEAQ (reference sequence). The CDR3 loop spans 15 amino acids. V shed 4 bases, J shed 15 bases, and the junction held 11 bases outside the gene matches. DNA of the CDR3: TGTGCCAGCAGCTCACCGGGACTAGCGGGAGTGGAGTTGTTCTTC. This codes for CASSSPGLAGVELFF.

This clonotype occurred many times. CDR3 loop: CSARVTKSSYNEQFF. CDR3 bases: TGCAGTGCTAGAGTGACTAAGAGCTCCTACAATGAGCAGTTCTTC. This chain links TRBV20-1 with TRBJ2-1; TRBD2 is a possible D gene (5 bases). Germline V CDR1 and CDR2: DFQATT, SNEGSKA (reference sequence). The CDR3 spans 15 residues. The V end lost 1 base, the J end lost 0 bases, and 10 bases lay between the germline ends.

This clonotype was seen a handful of times. The chain is built from TRBV12-3 or TRBV12-4 and TRBJ2-4; 12 nucleotides align to TRBD2. The V and J ends lost 6 bases and 6 bases, in that order; junction bases with no gene match: 6. The CDR3 extends over 15 amino acids. CDR3 region: CASRPSGRAGNIQYF. The CDR3 DNA follows: TGTGCCAGCAGACCTAGCGGGAGGGCCGGAAACATTCAGTACTTC.

This clonotype was recorded a few times. CDR3 bases: TGCGCCAGCAGCCAAGGGGCGGGGGTTTCACCCCTCCACTTT. Protein sequence: CASSQGAGVSPLHF. The gene calls are TRBV4-1 and TRBJ1-6, with a tentative D call TRBD1 (5 bases). V lost 1 base and J lost 9, with 10 bases in between. The germline V gene encodes CDR1 MGHRA and CDR2 YSYEKL. This CDR3 contains 14 residues.

This clonotype has just a few counts. J is TRBJ2-1 and V is TRBV20-1, with a tentative D call TRBD2 (6 bases). The CDR3 has 16 amino acids. Trimming took 5 bases from V and 6 from J, leaving 23 bases between them. From germline, CDR1 is DFQATT and CDR2 SNEGSKA (reference sequence). CDR3 in DNA: TGCAGTGCTCCCGGGACTGCTACACAGCAGGGCAATGAGCAGTTCTTC. This codes for CSAPGTATQQGNEQFF.

This clonotype was recorded at least ten times. The chain couples TRBV24-1 to TRBJ2-1; D is undetermined. V was clipped by 3 bases and J by 4 bases, with 9 bases between them. The CDR3 sequence is 14 residues long. Germline values: CDR1 KGHDR, CDR2 SFDVKD. The CDR3 sequence: CATSDESGYNEQFF. DNA for the CDR3: TGTGCCACCAGTGATGAATCAGGATACAATGAGCAGTTCTTC.

In its sample, this clonotype was seen many times. V usage is TRBV29-1 and J usage is TRBJ2-7; possible D gene TRBD2, 5 bases. Trimming removed 7 bases from V and 3 bases from J, with 19 bases in between. Per germline, CDR1 SQVTM and CDR2 ANQGSEA. This CDR3 contains 14 residues. The CDR3 reads CSAATAGSLYEQYF. CDR3 nucleotide sequence: TGCAGCGCCGCGACGGCTGGGAGTCTCTACGAGCAGTACTTC.

This chain joins TRBV7-6 and TRBJ2-1; 7 nucleotides align to TRBD2. This CDR3 is 16 amino acids long. From germline, CDR1 is SGHVS and CDR2 FNYEAQ. J gave up 0 bases and V 5 bases, and 7 bases lay outside the gene matches. DNA of the CDR3: TGTGCCAGCAGCACCTCGGGAGGCAGCTCCTACAATGAGCAGTTCTTC. It codes for CASSTSGGSSYNEQFF.

This clonotype occurred a few times. The rearrangement uses TRBV10-3 and TRBJ2-7; perhaps TRBD1 as D (6 bases). Trimming left V 3 bases short and J 3 bases short, with 9 bases between. The germline CDR1 and CDR2 sequences are ENHRY and SYGVKD. This CDR3 has 13 residues. The CDR3 region is CAISEQGNYEQYV. As DNA, the CDR3 is TGTGCCATCAGTGAACAGGGCAACTACGAGCAGTACGTC.

This clonotype turned up a few times. This chain links TRBV24-1 with TRBJ2-5; 11 bases match TRBD1. V lost 4 bases to trimming and J lost 4 bases; unmatched junction nucleotides: 4. The CDR3 runs 15 residues. Looked up from germline, CDR1 is KGHDR and CDR2 is SFDVKD. CDR3 loop: CATSEGQGASETQYF. For the CDR3, the DNA is TGTGCCACCAGTGAAGGACAGGGGGCTTCAGAGACCCAGTACTTC.

The rearrangement uses TRBV12-3 or TRBV12-4 and TRBJ2-1, with D perhaps assigned TRBD1 or TRBD2 (5 bases each). The CDR3 is made up of 12 amino acids. V was clipped by 5 bases and J by 12 bases, with 14 bases between them. CDR3 in amino acids: CASSTGRTVQFF. The CDR3 nucleotides read TGTGCCAGCAGTACGGGACGGACGGTGCAGTTCTTC.

This clonotype was detected only a few times. V gene TRBV12-3 or TRBV12-4 combines with J gene TRBJ1-1; 8 bases are a match to TRBD1. The V and J ends lost 4 bases and 0 bases, in that order; junction bases with no gene match: 4. This CDR3 region has 15 residues. CDR3 DNA sequence: TGTGCCAGCAGTTCCCAGGGGGCGATGAACACTGAAGCTTTCTTT. It codes for CASSSQGAMNTEAFF.

This clonotype came up a few times. The chain carries TRBV11-2 and TRBJ1-4, with unresolved D. Germline CDR1 SGHAT, CDR2 FQNNGV. The CDR3 extends over 16 amino acids. V was shortened by 5 bases and J by 8 bases, with 21 bases between the two germline ends. The CDR3 coding sequence is TGTGCCAGCAGCGTAGCAACAGCGGGCCTGCGGGAAAAACTGTTTTTT. It codes for CASSVATAGLREKLFF.

This clonotype was observed a handful of times. This chain links TRBV5-1 with TRBJ1-2; perhaps TRBD1 as D (6 bases). Trimming left V 1 base short and J 6 bases short, with 13 bases between. Germline values: CDR1 SGHRS, CDR2 YFSETQ. This CDR3 comprises 14 residues. The chain's CDR3 is CASSLYGGRDGYTF. CDR3 DNA sequence: TGCGCCAGCAGCTTGTACGGGGGGCGAGATGGCTACACCTTC. Complete variable domain (other parts from reference TRBV5-1 and TRBJ1-2): KAGVTQTPRYLIKTRGQQVTLSCSPISGHRSVSWYQQTPGQGLQFLFEYFSETQRNKGNFPGRFSGRQFSNSRSEMNVSTLELGDSALYLCASSLYGGRDGYTFGSGTRLTVV.